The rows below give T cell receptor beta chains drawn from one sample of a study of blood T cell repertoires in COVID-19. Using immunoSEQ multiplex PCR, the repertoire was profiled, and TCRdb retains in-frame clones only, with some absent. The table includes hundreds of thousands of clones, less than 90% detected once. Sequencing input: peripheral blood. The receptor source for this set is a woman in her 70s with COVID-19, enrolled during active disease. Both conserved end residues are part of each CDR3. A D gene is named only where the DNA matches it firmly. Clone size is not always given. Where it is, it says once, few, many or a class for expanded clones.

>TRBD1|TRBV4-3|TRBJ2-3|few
CASSPGQGRTDTQYF
TGCGCCAGCAGCCCGGGACAGGGGCGGACAGATACGCAGTATTTT
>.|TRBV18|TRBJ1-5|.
CASSPGTHSNQPQHF
TGTGCCAGCTCACCAGGGACACATAGCAATCAGCCCCAGCATTTT
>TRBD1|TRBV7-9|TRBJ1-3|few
CASSLDRFSGNTIYF
TGTGCCAGCAGCTTGGACAGGTTCTCTGGAAACACCATATATTTT
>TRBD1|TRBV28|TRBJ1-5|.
CASKTGGSYSNQPQHF
TGTGCCAGCAAGACAGGGGGCTCTTATAGCAATCAGCCCCAGCATTTT
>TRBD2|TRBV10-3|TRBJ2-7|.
CAISESLAGSYEQYF
TGTGCCATCAGTGAGTCGCTAGCGGGGTCCTACGAGCAGTACTTC
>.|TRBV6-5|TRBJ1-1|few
CASSYSGRNTEAFF
TGTGCCAGCAGTTACAGTGGTAGGAACACTGAAGCTTTCTTT
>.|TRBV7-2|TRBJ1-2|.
CASSSMAGNYGYTF
TGTGCCAGCAGCTCCATGGCGGGGAACTATGGCTACACCTTC
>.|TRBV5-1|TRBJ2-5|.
CASRLEKTQYF
TGCGCCAGCAGACTTGAGAAGACCCAGTACTTC
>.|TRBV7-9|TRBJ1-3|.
CASSPRLNGNTIYF
TGTGCCAGCAGCCCTAGGCTAAATGGAAACACCATATATTTT
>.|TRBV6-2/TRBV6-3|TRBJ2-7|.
CASSYGPALSYEQYF
TGTGCCAGCAGTTACGGGCCGGCCCTATCCTACGAGCAGTACTTC
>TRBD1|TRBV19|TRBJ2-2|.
CATQGVLNTGELFF
TGTGCCACCCAGGGGGTTTTGAACACCGGGGAGCTGTTTTTT
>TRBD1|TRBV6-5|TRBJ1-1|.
CASSSGQGTEAFF
TGTGCCAGCAGTTCGGGACAGGGCACTGAAGCTTTCTTT
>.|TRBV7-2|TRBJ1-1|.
CASSLAGRSTEAFF
TGTGCCAGCAGCTTAGCGGGGAGAAGCACTGAAGCTTTCTTT
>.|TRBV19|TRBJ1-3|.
CASRRLSGNTIYF
TGTGCCAGTAGAAGACTCTCTGGAAACACCATATATTTT
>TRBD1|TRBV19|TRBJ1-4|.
CASRTGQGKNEKLFF
TGTGCCAGTAGAACGGGACAGGGAAAGAATGAAAAACTGTTTTTT
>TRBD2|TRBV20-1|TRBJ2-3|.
CSASSLNQRGGQDTQYF
TGCAGTGCTAGTTCCCTGAATCAGCGGGGGGGCCAAGATACGCAGTATTTT
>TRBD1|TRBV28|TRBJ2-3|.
CASSRDREGTDTQYF
TGTGCCAGCAGTAGGGACAGGGAGGGCACAGATACGCAGTATTTT
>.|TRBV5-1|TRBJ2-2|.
CASSLQRQGYTGELFF
TGCGCCAGCAGCCTTCAAAGGCAGGGTTATACCGGGGAGCTGTTTTTT
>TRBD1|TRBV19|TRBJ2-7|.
CASSERTGVVEQYF
TGTGCCAGTAGTGAGAGGACAGGGGTGGTCGAGCAGTACTTC
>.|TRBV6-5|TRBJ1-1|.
CASTQWEGEAFF
TGTGCCAGCACCCAATGGGAGGGAGAAGCTTTCTTT
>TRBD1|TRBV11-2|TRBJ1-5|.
CASSSSGQGYQPQHF
TGTGCCAGCAGCTCCTCGGGACAGGGTTATCAGCCCCAGCATTTT
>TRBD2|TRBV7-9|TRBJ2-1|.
CASSYAWTSRYNEQFF
TGTGCCAGCAGCTACGCCTGGACTAGTCGCTACAATGAGCAGTTCTTC
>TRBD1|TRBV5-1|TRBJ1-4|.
CASSSAGGAGEKLFF
TGCGCCAGCAGCTCGGCAGGGGGCGCGGGTGAAAAACTGTTTTTT
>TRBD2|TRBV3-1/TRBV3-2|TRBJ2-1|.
CASSLELAGYNEQFF
TGTGCCAGCAGCCTAGAACTAGCGGGTTACAATGAGCAGTTCTTC
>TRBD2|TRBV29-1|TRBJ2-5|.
CSVRLAGWETQYF
TGCAGCGTGCGACTAGCGGGGTGGGAGACCCAGTACTTC